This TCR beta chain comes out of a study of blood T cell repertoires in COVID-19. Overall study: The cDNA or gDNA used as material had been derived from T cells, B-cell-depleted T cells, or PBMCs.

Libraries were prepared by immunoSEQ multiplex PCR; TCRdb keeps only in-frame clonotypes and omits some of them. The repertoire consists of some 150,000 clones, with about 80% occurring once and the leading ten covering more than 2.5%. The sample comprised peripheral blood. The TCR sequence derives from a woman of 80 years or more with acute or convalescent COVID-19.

In DNA form, the CDR3 reads TGTGCCAGCAGTGTCAGGGGTTCATCAGATACGCAGTATTTT. Translated: CASSVRGSSDTQYF. This chain uses TRBV25-1 with TRBJ2-3, with D perhaps matching TRBD1 (6 bases). Germline V gene sequence: CDR1 MGHDK, CDR2 SYGVNS. The CDR3 is 14 amino acids. The V end lost 4 bases, the J end lost 4 bases, and 12 bases lay between the germline ends.